The text below deals with one T cell receptor beta chain. The data stem from a study of blood T cell repertoires in COVID-19. Study-level information: PBMCs, B-cell-depleted T cells, or T cells were the source of the cDNA or gDNA that made up the material.

Participants came from about two dozen US areas, aged about 18 to 100 years. As originally analysed: For nucleated cells, counts were estimated from reference gene primer amplification. Sequenced by immunoSEQ multiplex PCR; TCRdb stores in-frame clones only, minus some. That table furnishes V, J and clone size, whereas the DNA furnished D and trimming. The repertoire holds 15,000 to 20,000 clones, around 88% seen once, with approximately 5% in the top ten. CDR3 length equals 16 residues. V lost 4 bases, J lost 4 bases, and 11 bases stayed unmatched. Germline V gene lookup returns CDR1 SGHRS and CDR2 YFSETQ.

The source material was PBMCs or T cells enriched from blood (not recorded which). The sequence came from a woman in her twenties or thirties who had recovered from COVID-19. This sequence joins TRBV5-1 and TRBJ1-2, with 9 bases matching TRBD1. The CDR3 region is CASSPEQGARGYGYTF. Written as DNA, the CDR3 is TGCGCCAGCAGCCCGGAACAGGGGGCGAGGGGCTATGGCTACACCTTC.